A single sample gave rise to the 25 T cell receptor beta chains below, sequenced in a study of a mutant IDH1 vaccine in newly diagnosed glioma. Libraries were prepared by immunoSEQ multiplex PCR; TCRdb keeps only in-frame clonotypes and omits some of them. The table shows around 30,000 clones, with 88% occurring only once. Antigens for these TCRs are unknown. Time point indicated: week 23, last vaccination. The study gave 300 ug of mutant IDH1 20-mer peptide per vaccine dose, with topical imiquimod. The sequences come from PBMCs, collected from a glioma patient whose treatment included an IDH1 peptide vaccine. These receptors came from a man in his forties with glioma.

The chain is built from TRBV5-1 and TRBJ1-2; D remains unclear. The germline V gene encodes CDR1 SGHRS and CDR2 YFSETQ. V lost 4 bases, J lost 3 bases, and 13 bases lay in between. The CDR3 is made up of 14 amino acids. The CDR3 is CASSPRSGDYGYTF. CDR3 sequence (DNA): TGCGCCAGCAGCCCCAGATCCGGGGACTATGGCTACACCTTC.

DNA of the CDR3: TGTGCCAGCAGCCCCCGGACAGGGGCTGGGCCCGGGGAGCTGTTTTTT. Encoded protein: CASSPRTGAGPGELFF. V gene TRBV7-8 combines with J gene TRBJ2-2; 9 nucleotides match TRBD1. CDR1 is SGHVS, CDR2 FQNEAQ, per germline. CDR3 length: 16 residues. The ends lost 5 bases at V and 6 bases at J; junction bases unmatched: 10.

This chain's CDR3 is CASSVGGLAGSYEQYF. As DNA, the CDR3 is TGTGCCAGCAGCGTAGGAGGACTAGCGGGCTCCTACGAGCAGTACTTC. The V call is TRBV9, the J call TRBJ2-7; 11 bases are shared with TRBD2. CDR3 length equals 16 residues. The germline V gene encodes CDR1 SGDLS and CDR2 YYNGEE. After removal of 0 bases from V and 0 bases from J, the junction contained 2 bases not matched to a gene.

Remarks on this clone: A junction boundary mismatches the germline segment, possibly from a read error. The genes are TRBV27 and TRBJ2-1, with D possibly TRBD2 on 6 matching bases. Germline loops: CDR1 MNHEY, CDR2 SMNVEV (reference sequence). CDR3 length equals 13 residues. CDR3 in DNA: TGTGCCAGCGGTTTTTACGGGAGTCATGAGCAGTTCTTC. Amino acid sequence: CASGFYGSHEQFF.

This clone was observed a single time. Written as DNA, the CDR3 is TGTGCCAGCAGCTTAAGGCACCCGAACACTGAAGCTTTCTTT. Protein product: CASSLRHPNTEAFF. The rearrangement links TRBV7-8 to TRBJ1-1; D is unresolved. The length of the CDR3 is 14 residues. V dropped 2 bases and J dropped 1 base, with 8 bases sitting between them. From germline, CDR1 is SGHVS and CDR2 FQNEAQ. Supplemented by reference TRBV7-8 and TRBJ1-1, the full variable domain reads GAGVSQSPRYKVAKRGQDVALRCDPISGHVSLFWYQQALGQGPEFLTYFQNEAQLDKSGLPSDRFFAERPEGSVSTLKIQRTQQEDSAVYLCASSLRHPNTEAFFGQGTRLTVV.

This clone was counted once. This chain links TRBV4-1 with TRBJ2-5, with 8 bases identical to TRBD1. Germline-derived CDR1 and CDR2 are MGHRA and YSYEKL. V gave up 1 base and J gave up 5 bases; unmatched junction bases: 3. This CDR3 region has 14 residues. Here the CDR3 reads CASSQGTGRETQYF. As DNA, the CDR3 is TGCGCCAGCAGCCAAGGGACAGGGAGGGAGACCCAGTACTTC.

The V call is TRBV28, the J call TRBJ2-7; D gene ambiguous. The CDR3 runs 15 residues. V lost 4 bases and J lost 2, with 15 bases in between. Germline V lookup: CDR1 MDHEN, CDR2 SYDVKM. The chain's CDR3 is CASSSTYILPYEQYF. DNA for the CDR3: TGTGCCAGCAGTTCCACTTACATCCTTCCCTACGAGCAGTACTTC.

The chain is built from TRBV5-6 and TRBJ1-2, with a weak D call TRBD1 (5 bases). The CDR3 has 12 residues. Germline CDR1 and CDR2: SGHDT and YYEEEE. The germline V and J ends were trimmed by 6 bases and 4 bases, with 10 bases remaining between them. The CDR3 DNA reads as TGTGCCAGCACCCGGGACGGCTATGGCTACACCTTC. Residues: CASTRDGYGYTF.

Here the CDR3 DNA reads TGTGCCAGCAGCGATGTGGACAGTAACTCTGGGGCCAACGTCCTGACTTTC. It is translated as CASSDVDSNSGANVLTF. The chain combines TRBV5-4 with TRBJ2-6; D possibly corresponds to TRBD1 (6 bases). Germline CDR1 SGHNT, CDR2 YYREEE (reference sequence). V gave up 4 bases and J gave up 0 bases, with 14 bases separating them. There are 17 residues in the CDR3.

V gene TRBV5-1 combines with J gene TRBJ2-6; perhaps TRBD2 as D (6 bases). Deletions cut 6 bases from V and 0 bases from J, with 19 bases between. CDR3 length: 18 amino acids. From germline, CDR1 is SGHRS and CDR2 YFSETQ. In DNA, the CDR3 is TGCGCCAGCATGGTCGGGAGTGGATTGAGCTCTGGGGCCAACGTCCTGACTTTC. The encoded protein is CASMVGSGLSSGANVLTF.

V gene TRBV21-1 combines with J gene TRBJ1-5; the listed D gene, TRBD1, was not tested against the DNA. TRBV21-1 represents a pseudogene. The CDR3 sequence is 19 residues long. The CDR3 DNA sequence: TGTGCCAGCAGCCCGGATAGGACAGGGGGCGAAATAGGCAATCAGCCCCAGCATTTT. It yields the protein CASSPDRTGGEIGNQPQHF.

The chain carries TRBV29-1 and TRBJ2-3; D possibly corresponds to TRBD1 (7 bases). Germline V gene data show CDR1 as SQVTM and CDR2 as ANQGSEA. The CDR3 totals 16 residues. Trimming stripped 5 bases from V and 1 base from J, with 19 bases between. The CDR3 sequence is CSVSLRRGRGTDTQYF. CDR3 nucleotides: TGCAGCGTTTCGCTCCGGAGGGGGCGGGGCACAGATACGCAGTATTTT.

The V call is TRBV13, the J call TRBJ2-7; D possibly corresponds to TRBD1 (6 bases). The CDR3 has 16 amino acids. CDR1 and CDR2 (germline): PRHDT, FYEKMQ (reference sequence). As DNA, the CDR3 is TGTGCCAGCAGCTTAGGATACTTTGGGGGCTCCCACGAGCAGTACGTC. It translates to CASSLGYFGGSHEQYV.

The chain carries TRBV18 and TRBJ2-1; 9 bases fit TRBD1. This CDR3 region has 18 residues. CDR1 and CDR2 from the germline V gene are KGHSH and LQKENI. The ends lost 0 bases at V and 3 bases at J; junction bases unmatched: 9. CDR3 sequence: CASSPPDTGQGSYNEQFF. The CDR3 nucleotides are TGTGCCAGCTCACCACCGGACACTGGACAGGGGAGCTACAATGAGCAGTTCTTC.

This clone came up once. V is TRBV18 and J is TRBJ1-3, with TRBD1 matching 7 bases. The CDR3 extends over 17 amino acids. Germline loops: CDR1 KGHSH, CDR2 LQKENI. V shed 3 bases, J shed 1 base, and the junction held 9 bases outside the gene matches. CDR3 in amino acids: CASSPGPGQRSGNTIYF. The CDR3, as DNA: TGTGCCAGCTCACCGGGCCCGGGACAGAGATCTGGAAACACCATATATTTT.

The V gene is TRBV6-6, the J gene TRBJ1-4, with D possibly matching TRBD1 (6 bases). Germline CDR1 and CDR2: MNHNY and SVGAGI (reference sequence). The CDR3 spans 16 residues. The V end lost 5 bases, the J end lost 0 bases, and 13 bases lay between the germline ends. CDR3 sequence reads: CASSQGQLATNEKLFF. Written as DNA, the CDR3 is TGTGCCAGCAGTCAAGGACAGCTAGCAACTAATGAAAAACTGTTTTTT.

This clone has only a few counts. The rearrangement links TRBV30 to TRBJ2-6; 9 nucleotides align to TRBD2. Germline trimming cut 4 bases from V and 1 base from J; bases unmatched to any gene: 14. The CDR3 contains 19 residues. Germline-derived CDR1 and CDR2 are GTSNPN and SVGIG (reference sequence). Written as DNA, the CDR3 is TGTGCCTGGAAGCGGGGGGCCCTCCGGGGTAGTTCTGGGGCCAACGTCCTGACTTTC. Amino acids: CAWKRGALRGSSGANVLTF.

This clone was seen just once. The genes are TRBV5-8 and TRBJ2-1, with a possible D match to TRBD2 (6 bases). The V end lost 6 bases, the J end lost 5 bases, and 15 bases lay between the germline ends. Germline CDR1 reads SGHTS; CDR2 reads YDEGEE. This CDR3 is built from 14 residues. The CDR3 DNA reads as TGTGCCAGCAACAAAAAAAGGAGGGACAATGAGCAGTTCTTC. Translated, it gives CASNKKRRDNEQFF.

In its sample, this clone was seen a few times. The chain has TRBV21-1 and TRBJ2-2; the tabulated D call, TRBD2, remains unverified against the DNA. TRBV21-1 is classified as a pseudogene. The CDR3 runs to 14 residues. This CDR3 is CASRLAGNTGELFF. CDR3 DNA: TGTGCCAGCAGACTAGCGGGGAACACCGGGGAGCTGTTTTTT.

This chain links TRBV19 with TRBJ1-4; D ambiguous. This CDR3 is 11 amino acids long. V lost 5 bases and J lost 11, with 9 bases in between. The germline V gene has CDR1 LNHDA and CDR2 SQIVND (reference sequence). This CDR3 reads CASSHSRKLFF. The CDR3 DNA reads TGTGCCAGTAGTCATTCGCGGAAACTGTTTTTT. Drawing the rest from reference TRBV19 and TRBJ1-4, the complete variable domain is DGGITQSPKYLFRKEGQNVTLSCEQNLNHDAMYWYRQDPGQGLRLIYYSQIVNDFQKGDIAEGYSVSREKKESFPLTVTSAQKNPTAFYLCASSHSRKLFFGSGTQLSVL.

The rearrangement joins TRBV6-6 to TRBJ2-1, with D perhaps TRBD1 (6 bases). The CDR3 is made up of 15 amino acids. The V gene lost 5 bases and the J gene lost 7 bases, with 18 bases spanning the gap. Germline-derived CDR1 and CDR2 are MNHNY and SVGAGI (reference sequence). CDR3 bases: TGTGCCAGCAGTACGGACAGTCGGAGTCGGAATGAGCAGTTCTTC. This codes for CASSTDSRSRNEQFF.

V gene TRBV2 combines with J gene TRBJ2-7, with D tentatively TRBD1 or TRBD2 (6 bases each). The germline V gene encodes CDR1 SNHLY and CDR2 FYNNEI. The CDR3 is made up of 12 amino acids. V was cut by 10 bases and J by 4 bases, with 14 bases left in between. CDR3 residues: CAMGGGGYEQYV. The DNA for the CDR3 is TGTGCCATGGGGGGCGGCGGGTACGAGCAGTACGTC.

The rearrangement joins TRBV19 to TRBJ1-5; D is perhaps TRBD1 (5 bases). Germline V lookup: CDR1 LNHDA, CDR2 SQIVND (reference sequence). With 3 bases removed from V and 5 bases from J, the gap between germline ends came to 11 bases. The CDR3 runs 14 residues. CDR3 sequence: CASSIRGRYQPQHF. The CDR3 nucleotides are TGTGCCAGTAGTATCCGGGGACGATATCAGCCCCAGCATTTT.

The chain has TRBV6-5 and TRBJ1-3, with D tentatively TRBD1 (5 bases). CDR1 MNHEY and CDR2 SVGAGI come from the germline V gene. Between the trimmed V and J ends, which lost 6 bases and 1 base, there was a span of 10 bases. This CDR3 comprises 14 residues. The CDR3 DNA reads TGTGCCAGCAGACGGGGGTTTTCTGGAAACACCATATATTTT. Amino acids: CASRRGFSGNTIYF.

The CDR3 here is CASSVGTRGETQYF. Here the CDR3 DNA reads TGTGCCAGTAGCGTCGGGACGCGCGGGGAGACCCAGTACTTC. The chain is built from TRBV19 and TRBJ2-5; perhaps D is TRBD1 or TRBD2 (5 bases each). V was shortened by 6 bases and J by 5 bases, with 16 bases between the two germline ends. CDR1 LNHDA and CDR2 SQIVND come from the germline V gene (reference sequence). The CDR3 consists of 14 residues.